This T cell receptor (beta chain) was sequenced during a study of cytomegalovirus exposure and HLA in healthy donors. As for the study in general: Among the 398 donors who were genotyped, roughly 85% fell in the genetic ancestry cluster that is associated with self-reported Caucasian donors. Regarding the study as a whole: The only immune exposure information that was available was CMV serostatus. There were some 150 TCR beta chains listed as cytomegalovirus-associated. In a later analysis, TCR association rates varied by HLA locus: DRB1 most, HLA-C fewest.

CDR3 size: 15 residues. Germline-derived CDR1 and CDR2 are MRHNA and SNTAGT. V lost 5 bases and J 2 bases, leaving 15 bases between the germline ends. Worth noting for this clone: The antigen is undetermined.

13 Jbeta primers and 60 Vbeta primers were used for the PCR. Using immunoSEQ multiplex PCR, the repertoire was profiled, and TCRdb retains in-frame clones only, with some absent. The sample table sets out some 56,000 clones. The chain recombines TRBV6-4 with TRBJ1-2; TRBD1 might be the D (5 bases). Sequencing was performed on PBMCs. The source is a woman in her 30s in good health and CMV-seropositive. The CDR3: CASSPEGGGNYGYTF. DNA for the CDR3: TGTGCCAGCAGTCCCGAAGGCGGGGGGAACTATGGCTACACCTTC.